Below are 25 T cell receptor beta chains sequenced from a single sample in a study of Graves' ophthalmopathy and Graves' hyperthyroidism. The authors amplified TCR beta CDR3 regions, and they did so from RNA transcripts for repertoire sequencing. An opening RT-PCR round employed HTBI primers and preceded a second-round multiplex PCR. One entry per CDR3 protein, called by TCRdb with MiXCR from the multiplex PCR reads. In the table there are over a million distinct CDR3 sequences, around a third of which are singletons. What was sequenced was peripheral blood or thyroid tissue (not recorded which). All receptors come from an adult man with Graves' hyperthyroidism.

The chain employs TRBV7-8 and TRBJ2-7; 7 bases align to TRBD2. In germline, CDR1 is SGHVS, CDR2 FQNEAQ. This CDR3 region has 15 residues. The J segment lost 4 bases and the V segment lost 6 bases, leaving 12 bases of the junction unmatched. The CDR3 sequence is CASSRAGLGVYEQYF. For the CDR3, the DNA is TGTGCCAGCAGTCGAGCGGGACTGGGAGTTTACGAGCAGTACTTC.

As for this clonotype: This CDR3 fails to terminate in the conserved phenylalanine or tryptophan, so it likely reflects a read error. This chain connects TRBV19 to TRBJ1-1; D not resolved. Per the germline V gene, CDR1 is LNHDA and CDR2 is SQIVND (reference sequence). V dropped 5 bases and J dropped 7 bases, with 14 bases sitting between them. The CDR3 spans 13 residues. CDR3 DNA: TGTGCCAGTAGTCAGCACCGGGAGATTGAAGCTTTCCTT. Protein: CASSQHREIEAFL.

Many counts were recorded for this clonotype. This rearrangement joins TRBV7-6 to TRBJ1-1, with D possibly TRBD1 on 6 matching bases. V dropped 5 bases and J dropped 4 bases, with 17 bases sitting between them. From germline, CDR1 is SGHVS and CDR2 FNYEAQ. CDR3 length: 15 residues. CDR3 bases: TGTGCCAGCAGCGTCATACAGGGTTTGGCCACTGAAGCTTTCTTT. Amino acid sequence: CASSVIQGLATEAFF.

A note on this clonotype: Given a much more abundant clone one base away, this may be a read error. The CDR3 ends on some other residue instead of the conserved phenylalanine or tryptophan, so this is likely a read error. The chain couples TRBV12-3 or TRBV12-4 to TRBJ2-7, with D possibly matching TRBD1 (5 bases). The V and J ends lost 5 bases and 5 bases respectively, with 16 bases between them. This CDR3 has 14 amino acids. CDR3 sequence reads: CASSIRQLGDEQYL. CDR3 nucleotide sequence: TGTGCCAGCAGTATAAGACAGCTAGGCGACGAGCAGTACCTC.

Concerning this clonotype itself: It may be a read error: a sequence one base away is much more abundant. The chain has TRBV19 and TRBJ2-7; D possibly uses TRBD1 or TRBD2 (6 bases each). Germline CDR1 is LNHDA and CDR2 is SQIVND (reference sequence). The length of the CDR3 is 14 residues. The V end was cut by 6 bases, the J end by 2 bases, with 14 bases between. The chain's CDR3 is CASRGGREPYEQYF. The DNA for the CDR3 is TGTGCCAGTAGGGGGGGCAGGGAACCCTACGAGCAGTACTTC.

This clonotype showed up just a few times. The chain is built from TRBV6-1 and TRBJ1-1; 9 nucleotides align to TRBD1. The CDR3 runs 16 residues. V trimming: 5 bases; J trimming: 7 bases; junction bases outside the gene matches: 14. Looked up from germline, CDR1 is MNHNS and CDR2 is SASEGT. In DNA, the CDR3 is TGTGCCAGCAGTTACTCGACGGGACAGGGCTCAAATGAAGCTTTCTTT. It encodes CASSYSTGQGSNEAFF.

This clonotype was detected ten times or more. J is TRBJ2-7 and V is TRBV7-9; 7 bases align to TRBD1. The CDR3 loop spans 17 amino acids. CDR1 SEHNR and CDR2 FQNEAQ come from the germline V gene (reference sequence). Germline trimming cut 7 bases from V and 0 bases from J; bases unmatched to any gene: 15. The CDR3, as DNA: TGTGCCAGCACCCGCCGTTTCGGGACAGACAGCTCCTACGAGCAGTACTTC. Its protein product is CASTRRFGTDSSYEQYF. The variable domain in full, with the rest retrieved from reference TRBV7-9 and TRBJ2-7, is DTGVSQNPRHKITKRGQNVTFRCDPISEHNRLYWYRQTLGQGPEFLTYFQNEAQLEKSRLLSDRFSAERPKGSFSTLEIQRTEQGDSAMYLCASTRRFGTDSSYEQYFGPGTRLTVT.

The CDR3 region is CAISLVSETQYF. The CDR3 DNA sequence: TGTGCCATCAGTTTAGTTTCAGAGACCCAGTACTTC. The chain is built from TRBV10-3 and TRBJ2-5; the D is unclear. Per germline, CDR1 ENHRY and CDR2 SYGVKD. The CDR3 sequence is 12 residues long. V was shortened by 5 bases and J by 4 bases, with 8 bases between the two germline ends.

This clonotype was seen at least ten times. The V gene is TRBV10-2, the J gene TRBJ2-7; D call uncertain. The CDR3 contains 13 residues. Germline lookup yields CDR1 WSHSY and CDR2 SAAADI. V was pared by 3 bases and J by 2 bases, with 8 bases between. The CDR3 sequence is CASSDPQTYEQYF. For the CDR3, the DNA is TGCGCCAGCAGTGACCCACAAACCTACGAGCAGTACTTC.

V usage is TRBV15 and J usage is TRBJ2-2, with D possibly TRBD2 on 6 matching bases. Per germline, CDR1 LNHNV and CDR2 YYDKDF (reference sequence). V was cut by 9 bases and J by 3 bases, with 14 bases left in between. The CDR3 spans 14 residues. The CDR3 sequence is CATYSGADTGELFF. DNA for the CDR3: TGTGCCACATATAGCGGTGCGGACACCGGGGAGCTGTTTTTT.

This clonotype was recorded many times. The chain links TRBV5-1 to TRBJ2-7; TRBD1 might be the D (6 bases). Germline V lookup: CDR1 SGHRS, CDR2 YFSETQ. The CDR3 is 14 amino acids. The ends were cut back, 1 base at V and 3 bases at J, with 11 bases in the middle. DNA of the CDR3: TGCGCCAGCAGCTTGTTGGACAGTGACTACGAGCAGTACTTC. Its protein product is CASSLLDSDYEQYF.

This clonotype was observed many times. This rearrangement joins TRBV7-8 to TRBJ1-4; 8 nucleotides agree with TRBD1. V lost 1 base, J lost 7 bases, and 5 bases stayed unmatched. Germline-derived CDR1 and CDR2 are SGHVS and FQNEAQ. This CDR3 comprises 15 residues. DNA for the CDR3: TGTGCCAGCAGCTTAGTTCAGGGGGCGAGTGAAAAACTGTTTTTT. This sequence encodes CASSLVQGASEKLFF.

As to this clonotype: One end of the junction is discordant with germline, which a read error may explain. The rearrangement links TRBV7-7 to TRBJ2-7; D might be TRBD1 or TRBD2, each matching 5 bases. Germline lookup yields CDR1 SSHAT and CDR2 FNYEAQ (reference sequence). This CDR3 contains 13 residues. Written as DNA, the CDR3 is TGTGCTAGCAGCTCCGCAGGGAGCGAAGAGCAGTACTTC. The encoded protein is CASSSAGSEEQYF.

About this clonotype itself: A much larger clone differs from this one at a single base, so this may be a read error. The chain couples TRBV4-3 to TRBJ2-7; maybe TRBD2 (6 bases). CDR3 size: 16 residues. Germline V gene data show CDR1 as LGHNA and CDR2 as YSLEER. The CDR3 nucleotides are TGCGCCAGCAGCCAAGGTGGCGGGAAAGAGGGCTACGAGCTGTACTTC. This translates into CASSQGGGKEGYELYF.

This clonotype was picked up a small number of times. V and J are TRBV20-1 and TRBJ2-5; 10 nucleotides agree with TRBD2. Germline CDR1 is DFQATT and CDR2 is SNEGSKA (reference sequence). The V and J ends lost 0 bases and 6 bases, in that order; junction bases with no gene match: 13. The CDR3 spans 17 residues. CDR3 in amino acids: CSARDIQASGGPQTQYF. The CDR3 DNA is TGCAGTGCTAGAGACATCCAGGCTAGCGGGGGTCCCCAGACCCAGTACTTC.

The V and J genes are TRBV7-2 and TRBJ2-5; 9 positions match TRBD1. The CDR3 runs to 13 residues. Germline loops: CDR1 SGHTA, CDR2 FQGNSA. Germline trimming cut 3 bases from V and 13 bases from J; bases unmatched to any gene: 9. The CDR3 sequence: CASSLLEQGARYF. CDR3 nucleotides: TGTGCCAGCAGCTTGTTAGAACAGGGGGCCCGGTACTTC.

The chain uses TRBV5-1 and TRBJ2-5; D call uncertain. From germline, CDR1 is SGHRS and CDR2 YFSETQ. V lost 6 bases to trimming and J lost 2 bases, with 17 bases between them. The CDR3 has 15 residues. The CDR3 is CASKPYFSRQETQYF. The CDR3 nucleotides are TGCGCCAGCAAACCATACTTCTCCAGACAAGAGACCCAGTACTTC.

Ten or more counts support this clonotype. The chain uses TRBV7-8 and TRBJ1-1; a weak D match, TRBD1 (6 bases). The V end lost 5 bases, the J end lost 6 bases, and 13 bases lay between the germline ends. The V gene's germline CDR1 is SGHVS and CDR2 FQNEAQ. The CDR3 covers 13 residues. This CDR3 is CASSPTGRAEAFF. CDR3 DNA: TGTGCCAGCAGCCCCACAGGGAGGGCTGAAGCTTTCTTT.

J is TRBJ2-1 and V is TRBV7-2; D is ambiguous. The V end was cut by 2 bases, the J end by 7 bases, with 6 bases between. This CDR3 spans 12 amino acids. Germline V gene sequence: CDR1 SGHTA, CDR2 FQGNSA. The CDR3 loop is CASSLMGNEQFF. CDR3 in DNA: TGTGCCAGCAGCTTAATGGGAAATGAGCAGTTCTTC.

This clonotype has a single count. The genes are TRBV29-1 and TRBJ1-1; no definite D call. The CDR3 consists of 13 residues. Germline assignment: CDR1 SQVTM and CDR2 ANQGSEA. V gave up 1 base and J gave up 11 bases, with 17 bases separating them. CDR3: CSVEGREVVGAFF. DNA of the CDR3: TGCAGCGTTGAAGGGCGCGAGGTTGTCGGCGCTTTCTTT.

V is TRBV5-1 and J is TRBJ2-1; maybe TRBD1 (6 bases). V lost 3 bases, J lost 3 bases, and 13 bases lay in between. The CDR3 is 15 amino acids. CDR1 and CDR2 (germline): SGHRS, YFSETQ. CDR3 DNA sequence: TGCGCCAGCAGCTCCGGGGACAATAACTACAATGAGCAGTTCTTC. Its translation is CASSSGDNNYNEQFF.

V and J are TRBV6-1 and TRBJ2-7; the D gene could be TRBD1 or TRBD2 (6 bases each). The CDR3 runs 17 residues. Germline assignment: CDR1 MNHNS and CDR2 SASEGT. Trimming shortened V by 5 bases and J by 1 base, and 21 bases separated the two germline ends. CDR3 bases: TGTGCCAGCAGTTTCCTAGCGACAGGAGGCCTATCCTACGAGCAGTACTTC. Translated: CASSFLATGGLSYEQYF.

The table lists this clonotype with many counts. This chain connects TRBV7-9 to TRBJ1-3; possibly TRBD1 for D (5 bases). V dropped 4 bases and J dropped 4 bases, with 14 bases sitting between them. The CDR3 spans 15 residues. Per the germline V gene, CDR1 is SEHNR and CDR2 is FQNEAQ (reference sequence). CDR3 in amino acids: CASSSDSLDGNTIYF. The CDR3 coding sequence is TGTGCCAGCAGCTCCGACAGCCTAGACGGAAACACCATATATTTT.

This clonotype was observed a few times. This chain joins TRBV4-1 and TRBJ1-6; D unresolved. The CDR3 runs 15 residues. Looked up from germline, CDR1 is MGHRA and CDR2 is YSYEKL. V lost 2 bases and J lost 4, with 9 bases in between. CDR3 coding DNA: TGCGCCAGCAGCCAACCCCAGGAATATAATTCACCCCTCCACTTT. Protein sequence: CASSQPQEYNSPLHF.

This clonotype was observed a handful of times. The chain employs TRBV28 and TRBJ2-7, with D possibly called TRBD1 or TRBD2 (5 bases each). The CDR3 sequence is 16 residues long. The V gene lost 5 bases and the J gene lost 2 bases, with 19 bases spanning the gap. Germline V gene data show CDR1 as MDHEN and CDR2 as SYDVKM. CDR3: CASSLTGPRDAYEQYF. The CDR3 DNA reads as TGTGCCAGCAGTCTCACTGGGCCCAGGGACGCCTACGAGCAGTACTTC.